This paragraph covers one T cell receptor beta chain sequence. The antigen remains undetermined. This CDR3 has 15 residues. In germline, CDR1 is MNHEY, CDR2 SMNVEV (reference sequence). Trimming pared 6 bases from V and 0 bases from J, leaving 9 bases between. The data were obtained in a study of shared clonotypes between healthy human individuals. The overall study: Each donor's CD8 memory used one plate, CD8 naive two, each CD4 subset three.

Findings of the study overall: Several donors showed sharing of about 4.7% of naive CD4 clonotypes.

The protocol was immunoSEQ multiplex PCR, while the TCRdb copy is restricted to in-frame clones and leaves out a portion. The sample shows 600,000 to 800,000 clones, approximately 72% of them seen only once. This receptor was identified in a woman aged 25 to 39 in good health. What was sequenced was memory CD4+ T cells sorted from blood. Documented subset: CD45RA-negative fraction. The chain links TRBV27 to TRBJ2-6; tentatively, D is TRBD2 (5 bases). CDR3 in amino acids: CASSHRDSGANVLTF. CDR3 nucleotide sequence: TGTGCCAGCAGCCATCGGGACTCTGGGGCCAACGTCCTGACTTTC.